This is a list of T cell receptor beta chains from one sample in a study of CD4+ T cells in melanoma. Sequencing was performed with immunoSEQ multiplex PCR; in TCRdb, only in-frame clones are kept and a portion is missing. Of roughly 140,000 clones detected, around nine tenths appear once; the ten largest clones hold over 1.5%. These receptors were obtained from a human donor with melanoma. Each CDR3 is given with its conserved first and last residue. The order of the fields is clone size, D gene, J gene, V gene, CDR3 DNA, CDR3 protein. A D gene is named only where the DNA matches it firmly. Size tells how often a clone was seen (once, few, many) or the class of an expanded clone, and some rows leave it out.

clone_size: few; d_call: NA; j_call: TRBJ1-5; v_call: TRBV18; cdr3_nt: TGTGCCAGCTCACCCGGGACATCAAGCAATCAGCCCCAGCATTTT; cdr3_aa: CASSPGTSSNQPQHF
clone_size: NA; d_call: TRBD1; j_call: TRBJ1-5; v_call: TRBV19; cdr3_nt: TGTGCCAGTAGTGGACAGGGGAGGGACAATCAGCCCCAGCATTTT; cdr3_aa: CASSGQGRDNQPQHF
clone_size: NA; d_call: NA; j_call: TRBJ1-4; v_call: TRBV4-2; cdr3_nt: TGTGCCAGCAGCCATGGCAAGGGGGTAGCTAATGAAAAACTGTTTTTT; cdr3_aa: CASSHGKGVANEKLFF
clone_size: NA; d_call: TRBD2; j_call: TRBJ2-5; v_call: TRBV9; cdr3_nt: TGTGCCAGCAGCGCGGGGGGAACACAAGAGACCCAGTACTTC; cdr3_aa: CASSAGGTQETQYF
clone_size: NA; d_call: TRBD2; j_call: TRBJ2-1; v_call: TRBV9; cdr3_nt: TGTGCCAGCAGCCTCCGGACTAGCGGGGGGGCCGGGGACAATGAGCAGTTCTTC; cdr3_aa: CASSLRTSGGAGDNEQFF
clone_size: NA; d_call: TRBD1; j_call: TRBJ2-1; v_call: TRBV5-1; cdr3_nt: TGCGCCAGCAGTTCAGACAGGGGCTCCTACAATGAGCAGTTCTTC; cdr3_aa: CASSSDRGSYNEQFF
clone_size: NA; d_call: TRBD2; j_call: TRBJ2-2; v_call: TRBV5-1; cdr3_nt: TGCGCTACGGGAAGCGGGGGGAACACCGGGGAGCTGTTTTTT; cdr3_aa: CATGSGGNTGELFF
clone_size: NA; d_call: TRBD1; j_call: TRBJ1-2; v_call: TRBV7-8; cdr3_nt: TGTGCCAGCAGCTTAGGTCGGACAGGGGATGGCTACACCTTC; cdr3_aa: CASSLGRTGDGYTF
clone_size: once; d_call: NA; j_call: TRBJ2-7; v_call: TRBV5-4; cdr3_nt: TGTGCCAGCAGCCCTAGATCCAGCGGCGACGAGCAGTACTTC; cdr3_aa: CASSPRSSGDEQYF
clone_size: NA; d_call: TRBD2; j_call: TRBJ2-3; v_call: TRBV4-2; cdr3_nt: TGTGCCAGCAGCCCTGCTCGGGTAGCGGGGGGGCCAGATACGCAGTATTTT; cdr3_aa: CASSPARVAGGPDTQYF
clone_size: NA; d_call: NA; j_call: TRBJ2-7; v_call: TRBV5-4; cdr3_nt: TGTGCCAGCAGCTCAGGCGGGGAGAGTCGCCACGAGCAGTACTTC; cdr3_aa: CASSSGGESRHEQYF
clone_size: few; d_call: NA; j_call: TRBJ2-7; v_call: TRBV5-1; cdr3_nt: TGCGCCAGCAGCTTGGGGGTCAGCTCCTACGAGCAGTACTTC; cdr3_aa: CASSLGVSSYEQYF
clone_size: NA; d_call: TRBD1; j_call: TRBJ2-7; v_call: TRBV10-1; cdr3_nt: TGCGCCAGCAGTGCACAGGGGGGACCCTACGAGCAGTACTTC; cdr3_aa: CASSAQGGPYEQYF